This passage covers 14 T cell receptor beta chains from one sample sequenced in a study of T cell changes during pregnancy in multiple sclerosis. The protocol was immunoSEQ multiplex PCR, while the TCRdb copy is restricted to in-frame clones and leaves out a portion. Of 75,000 to 80,000 clones listed, just over 90% are singletons. The sample in question was peripheral blood, obtained in the second trimester of pregnancy. The receptors come from a female donor in good health, enrolled as a control in a pregnancy study.

The chain recombines TRBV7-3 with TRBJ2-3, with 8 nucleotides matching TRBD2. The CDR3 extends over 15 amino acids. Germline V gene data show CDR1 as SGHTA and CDR2 as FQGTGA. V shed 1 base and J 3 bases; nucleotides not matched to a gene: 3. CDR3 DNA sequence: TGTGCCAGCAGCTTAATTCGGGGGGGGACAGATACGCAGTATTTT. Amino acid sequence: CASSLIRGGTDTQYF.

In this sample, this clone turned up a few times. The chain links TRBV5-1 to TRBJ2-5; 7 bases match TRBD1. Germline V lookup: CDR1 SGHRS, CDR2 YFSETQ. This CDR3 region has 14 residues. The ends lost 4 bases at V and 4 bases at J; junction bases unmatched: 7. Here the CDR3 DNA reads TGCGCCAGCAGCCCTCCGGGACAGCGAGAGACCCAGTACTTC. Its protein product is CASSPPGQRETQYF.

This chain links TRBV5-4 with TRBJ2-2; D may be TRBD1 (6 bases). The CDR3 extends over 14 amino acids. Germline values: CDR1 SGHNT, CDR2 YYREEE (reference sequence). Trimming took off 2 bases at V and 3 bases at J, with 8 bases between the two ends. The CDR3 nucleotides are TGTGCCAGCAGCTTTAAGGGGGACACCGGGGAGCTGTTTTTT. Translating gives CASSFKGDTGELFF.

The rearrangement links TRBV2 to TRBJ1-2; 7 bases fit TRBD1. Germline V CDR1 and CDR2: SNHLY, FYNNEI. The CDR3 loop spans 13 amino acids. V lost 7 bases to trimming and J lost 4 bases; unmatched junction nucleotides: 6. CDR3 in amino acids: CASISTGVYGYTF. The CDR3 coding sequence is TGTGCCAGCATCAGCACAGGGGTCTATGGCTACACCTTC.

The chain combines TRBV11-2 with TRBJ2-5, with 7 bases aligning to TRBD1. V was pared by 6 bases and J by 4 bases, with 8 bases of the junction left unmatched. The CDR3 is 14 amino acids. Per the germline V gene, CDR1 is SGHAT and CDR2 is FQNNGV. The CDR3 loop is CASSYRGVGETQYF. For the CDR3, the DNA is TGTGCCAGCAGTTACAGGGGAGTTGGAGAGACCCAGTACTTC.

The V gene is TRBV7-2, the J gene TRBJ1-3; 7 bases are a match to TRBD1. CDR1 and CDR2 (germline): SGHTA, FQGNSA. V lost 5 bases to trimming and J lost 9 bases; unmatched junction nucleotides: 10. This CDR3 contains 14 residues. This CDR3 is CASSPSTGAGTIYF. CDR3 coding DNA: TGTGCCAGCAGCCCATCCACAGGGGCTGGCACCATATATTTT.

V usage is TRBV19 and J usage is TRBJ1-2, with D perhaps TRBD1 (5 bases). Germline V gene lookup returns CDR1 LNHDA and CDR2 SQIVND (reference sequence). The CDR3 has 16 amino acids. The V end was cut by 1 base, the J end by 1 base, with 13 bases between. In DNA, the CDR3 is TGTGCCAGTAGTATAGGTTGGCAGGGTAATAACTATGGCTACACCTTC. Protein: CASSIGWQGNNYGYTF.

V usage is TRBV30 and J usage is TRBJ1-2; no definite D call. Germline loops: CDR1 GTSNPN, CDR2 SVGIG (reference sequence). The germline V and J ends were trimmed by 0 bases and 9 bases, with 8 bases remaining between them. This CDR3 has 11 amino acids. CDR3: CAWSVERSYTF. The CDR3 DNA is TGTGCCTGGAGTGTGGAGCGAAGCTACACCTTC.

The V call is TRBV27, the J call TRBJ1-2; perhaps TRBD1 as D (6 bases). The CDR3 length is 12 residues. Between the trimmed V and J ends, which lost 5 bases and 8 bases, there was a span of 12 bases. Germline V gene sequence: CDR1 MNHEY, CDR2 SMNVEV (reference sequence). The CDR3 nucleotides are TGTGCCAGCAGTAAACAGGGTTGGGGCTACACCTTC. It encodes CASSKQGWGYTF.

The V call is TRBV6-6, the J call TRBJ1-4, with D possibly being TRBD1 (6 bases). In germline, CDR1 is MNHNY, CDR2 SVGAGI (reference sequence). CDR3 length: 13 amino acids. V was trimmed by 5 bases and J by 8 bases, leaving 12 bases between them. Written as DNA, the CDR3 is TGTGCCAGCAGTGGACAGCGGTGGGAAAAACTGTTTTTT. Protein product: CASSGQRWEKLFF.

The CDR3 region is CASSVEPGPNTIYF. In DNA form, the CDR3 reads TGTGCCAGCAGCGTAGAGCCAGGGCCCAACACCATATATTTT. This rearrangement joins TRBV9 to TRBJ1-3; the D gene is possibly TRBD1 (5 bases). Germline V lookup: CDR1 SGDLS, CDR2 YYNGEE. The V and J ends lost 0 bases and 7 bases respectively, with 11 bases between them. The CDR3 is 14 amino acids.

The chain combines TRBV5-1 with TRBJ2-7; 7 bases fit TRBD1. The CDR3 covers 14 residues. V was pared by 0 bases and J by 3 bases, with 3 bases of the junction left unmatched. Germline CDR1 and CDR2: SGHRS and YFSETQ. As DNA, the CDR3 is TGCGCCAGCAGCTTGGTGGGGACAGACTACGAGCAGTACTTC. Translation gives CASSLVGTDYEQYF.

The rearrangement uses TRBV9 and TRBJ2-5; TRBD2 matches at 9 bases. The V segment lost 2 bases and the J segment 9 bases; nucleotides outside the gene matches: 8. The CDR3 runs to 14 residues. Germline values: CDR1 SGDLS, CDR2 YYNGEE. The CDR3 DNA is TGTGCCAGCAGCGTGGCGGGGGGGTCCAGTGCCCAGTACTTC. Translated, it gives CASSVAGGSSAQYF.

The chain links TRBV6-4 to TRBJ2-7; perhaps TRBD1 as D (5 bases). The CDR3 runs to 13 residues. The V and J ends lost 5 bases and 1 base respectively, with 9 bases between them. Germline V gives CDR1 MRHNA, CDR2 SNTAGT. This CDR3 is CASSPDSSYEQYF. CDR3 sequence (DNA): TGTGCCAGCAGTCCCGACAGTTCCTACGAGCAGTACTTC.